These 8 T cell receptor beta chains were all obtained from the same sample, sequenced in a study of PD-L1 blockade in urothelial cancer. Time point noted: peripheral blood 6 weeks after treatment start. The protocol was immunoSEQ multiplex PCR, while the TCRdb copy is restricted to in-frame clones and leaves out a portion. The table records around 93,000 clones, roughly 83% of them present only once. The sequencing used PBMCs, collected around atezolizumab (anti-PD-L1) treatment. The receptor source for this set is a man aged 65-85 years with urothelial cancer.

J is TRBJ1-2 and V is TRBV6-1; tentatively, D is TRBD1 (5 bases). The germline V gene encodes CDR1 MNHNS and CDR2 SASEGT. V lost 7 bases and J 8 bases, leaving 14 bases between the germline ends. This CDR3 contains 12 residues. The CDR3 nucleotides are TGTGCCAGCACCGCTGGGGCCTGGGGCTACACCTTC. The encoded protein is CASTAGAWGYTF.

The chain is built from TRBV5-1 and TRBJ2-5, with D uncertain. CDR3 length: 13 residues. The germline CDR1 and CDR2 sequences are SGHRS and YFSETQ. V lost 0 bases to trimming and J lost 4 bases, with 7 bases between them. This chain's CDR3 is CASSLAYLETQYF. CDR3 sequence (DNA): TGCGCCAGCAGCTTGGCCTATTTAGAGACCCAGTACTTC.

The V and J genes are TRBV5-8 and TRBJ2-3, with D tentatively TRBD2 (6 bases). V was trimmed by 4 bases and J by 0 bases, leaving 12 bases between them. The CDR3 has 15 residues. From germline, CDR1 is SGHTS and CDR2 YDEGEE. The CDR3 coding sequence is TGTGCCAGCAGCCTTCGGGAGAGTAGCACAGATACGCAGTATTTT. It translates to CASSLRESSTDTQYF.

The rearrangement links TRBV2 to TRBJ2-3; TRBD2 matches at 13 bases. The trim removed 4 bases at V and 2 bases at J, leaving 9 bases unmatched. The length of the CDR3 is 18 residues. CDR1 and CDR2 from the germline V gene are SNHLY and FYNNEI. CDR3 in amino acids: CASSAGTSGEVYTDTQYF. In DNA form, the CDR3 reads TGTGCCAGCAGTGCCGGGACTAGCGGGGAAGTATACACAGATACGCAGTATTTT.

This rearrangement joins TRBV7-2 to TRBJ2-3, with 9 bases lining up with TRBD2. V dropped 5 bases and J dropped 2; count of bases not matched to a gene: 5. This CDR3 contains 15 residues. Germline V CDR1 and CDR2: SGHTA, FQGNSA. For the CDR3, the DNA is TGTGCCAGCAGCACCATGGGACTAGCCACAGATACGCAGTATTTT. It encodes CASSTMGLATDTQYF.

J is TRBJ2-5 and V is TRBV29-1; maybe TRBD1 (5 bases). Trimming left V 7 bases short and J 5 bases short, with 14 bases between. The germline V gene encodes CDR1 SQVTM and CDR2 ANQGSEA. This CDR3 spans 12 amino acids. Written as DNA, the CDR3 is TGCAGCGCTGGACACCCTCGGGAGACCCAGTACTTC. This sequence encodes CSAGHPRETQYF.

The J gene is TRBJ1-5, the V gene TRBV19, with 10 bases matching TRBD1. Trimming took 0 bases from V and 4 from J; bases not matched to a gene: 0. The CDR3 length is 15 residues. CDR1 is LNHDA, CDR2 SQIVND, per germline (reference sequence). In DNA form, the CDR3 reads TGTGCCAGTAGTATAGAGGGACAGGGGAATCAGCCCCAGCATTTT. This translates into CASSIEGQGNQPQHF.

This chain links TRBV29-1 with TRBJ2-7, with 10 positions matching TRBD1. This CDR3 comprises 13 residues. With V trimmed by 7 bases and J by 6 bases, 9 bases remained unmatched. CDR1 and CDR2 from the germline V gene are SQVTM and ANQGSEA. CDR3 sequence: CSGLPGQGSEQYF. For the CDR3, the DNA is TGCAGCGGCCTTCCGGGACAGGGGTCCGAGCAGTACTTC.